The 5 T cell receptor beta chains below were found in one sample sequenced in a study of blood T cell repertoires in COVID-19. Clones were read by immunoSEQ multiplex PCR, and TCRdb kept only the in-frame ones, dropping some. This sample has about 36,000 clones, with more than 60% found just once. The sequencing input was peripheral blood. The origin of the receptors is a man in his 60s with active COVID-19.

CDR3 protein: CASSPDDRGLYGYTF. The CDR3 DNA reads as TGTGCCAGCAGTCCGGACGACAGGGGGTTATATGGCTACACCTTC. This chain links TRBV27 with TRBJ1-2; 9 bases align to TRBD1. J gave up 5 bases and V 5 bases, and 9 bases lay outside the gene matches. The length of the CDR3 is 15 residues. Germline CDR1 is MNHEY and CDR2 is SMNVEV (reference sequence).

V and J are TRBV5-1 and TRBJ1-4; 7 bases match TRBD1. CDR1 is SGHRS, CDR2 YFSETQ, per germline. The CDR3 contains 15 residues. V trimming: 2 bases; J trimming: 6 bases; junction bases outside the gene matches: 7. CDR3 region: CASSFGDRTYEKLFF. The CDR3 DNA sequence: TGCGCCAGCAGCTTTGGGGACAGAACCTATGAAAAACTGTTTTTT.

The CDR3 region has the DNA TGTGCCAGCAGTTACTCTGGAGGGATTAATGGCTACACCTTC. Its protein product is CASSYSGGINGYTF. The V gene is TRBV6-5, the J gene TRBJ1-2; D gene unclear. The CDR3 runs to 14 residues. Germline CDR1 MNHEY, CDR2 SVGAGI. Trimming cost V 0 bases and J 6 bases, with 11 bases left between them.

V is TRBV6-5 and J is TRBJ2-1; 10 nucleotides agree with TRBD2. V dropped 5 bases and J dropped 4; count of bases not matched to a gene: 5. Germline loops: CDR1 MNHEY, CDR2 SVGAGI. This CDR3 is 15 amino acids long. The CDR3 DNA reads TGTGCCAGCAGTCCTGAAGCGGGGGGGTACAATGAGCAGTTCTTC. This encodes CASSPEAGGYNEQFF.

This clone was observed a few times. The chain links TRBV6-2 or TRBV6-3 to TRBJ1-1, with TRBD1 as a possible D gene (5 bases). CDR1 and CDR2 from the germline V gene are MNHEY and SVGEGT. This CDR3 is built from 15 residues. Trimming took off 2 bases at V and 4 bases at J, with 14 bases between the two ends. CDR3 nucleotides: TGTGCCAGCAGTTACCCCTCCCGGGGGTCCACTGAAGCTTTCTTT. Residues: CASSYPSRGSTEAFF.